The 11 T cell receptor beta chains reported below all come from one sample, sequenced in a study of T cell responses to AZD1222 COVID-19 vaccine. TCRdb keeps only in-frame clones here, not all; method: immunoSEQ multiplex PCR. The sample has 100,000 or so clones; about 90% are singletons. The specimen comprised peripheral blood, sampled on day 0 of AZD1222 vaccination. These receptors all come from an adult in good health.

This clone was counted between two and nine times. The CDR3 DNA reads as TGTGCCTGGAGTCCTTACGGGAGGGGACGGGGATATTCACCCCTCCACTTT. It encodes CAWSPYGRGRGYSPLHF. The chain couples TRBV30 to TRBJ1-6; tentatively, D is TRBD1 (5 bases). Trimming shortened V by 2 bases and J by 8 bases, and 22 bases separated the two germline ends. The CDR3 contains 17 residues. CDR1 is GTSNPN and CDR2 is SVGIG in the germline V gene (reference sequence).

The V and J genes are TRBV4-2 and TRBJ1-4, with D possibly matching TRBD1 (6 bases). Trimming took off 4 bases at V and 8 bases at J, with 14 bases between the two ends. From germline, CDR1 is LGHNA and CDR2 YNFKEQ. CDR3 length equals 14 residues. This chain's CDR3 is CASSPRRGREKLFF. CDR3 nucleotides: TGTGCCAGCAGCCCCCGCAGGGGCCGGGAAAAACTGTTTTTT.

This clone was counted between two and nine times. The rearrangement links TRBV7-6 to TRBJ1-3; D gene uncertain. With 0 bases removed from V and 0 bases from J, the gap between germline ends came to 9 bases. Germline V gene data show CDR1 as SGHVS and CDR2 as FNYEAQ. The length of the CDR3 is 16 residues. The CDR3 is CASSLAGRHSGNTIYF. The CDR3 bases are TGTGCCAGCAGCTTAGCGGGCCGCCACTCTGGAAACACCATATATTTT.

The chain joins TRBV5-1 to TRBJ2-7; 9 bases agree with TRBD2. Germline CDR1 SGHRS, CDR2 YFSETQ. The CDR3 length is 14 residues. V shed 0 bases and J 3 bases; nucleotides not matched to a gene: 1. CDR3 DNA: TGCGCCAGCAGCTTGGTGCGGGAGGGCTACGAGCAGTACTTC. It translates to CASSLVREGYEQYF.

This chain connects TRBV11-2 to TRBJ2-7, with 12 positions matching TRBD2. The CDR3 loop spans 16 amino acids. CDR1 and CDR2 from the germline V gene are SGHAT and FQNNGV. V dropped 2 bases and J dropped 1; count of bases not matched to a gene: 3. CDR3 region: CASSLTSGRQSYEQYF. DNA of the CDR3: TGTGCCAGCAGCTTAACTAGCGGGAGGCAATCCTACGAGCAGTACTTC.

The CDR3 region is CASSPPGYSPLHF. The CDR3 nucleotides read TGTGCCAGCAGCCCGCCAGGTTATTCACCCCTCCACTTT. The rearrangement links TRBV7-8 to TRBJ1-6; no definite D call. The CDR3 length is 13 residues. The germline V and J ends were trimmed by 5 bases and 8 bases, with 10 bases remaining between them. Germline V gene sequence: CDR1 SGHVS, CDR2 FQNEAQ.

This clone was seen once. This chain links TRBV7-9 with TRBJ1-4; 7 bases agree with TRBD1. This CDR3 has 15 amino acids. V was clipped by 4 bases and J by 8 bases; unmatched bases: 10. From germline, CDR1 is SEHNR and CDR2 FQNEAQ (reference sequence). CDR3 region: CASSSAGGIAEKLFF. CDR3 DNA: TGTGCCAGCAGCTCCGCAGGGGGGATTGCCGAAAAACTGTTTTTT. Full variable domain (rest looked up from reference TRBV7-9 and TRBJ1-4): DTGVSQNPRHKITKRGQNVTFRCDPISEHNRLYWYRQTLGQGPEFLTYFQNEAQLEKSRLLSDRFSAERPKGSFSTLEIQRTEQGDSAMYLCASSSAGGIAEKLFFGSGTQLSVL.

The chain recombines TRBV9 with TRBJ2-5; TRBD1 is a possible D gene (6 bases). Germline V gene lookup returns CDR1 SGDLS and CDR2 YYNGEE. V dropped 3 bases and J dropped 4 bases, with 10 bases sitting between them. The CDR3 has 13 residues. The CDR3 DNA sequence: TGTGCCAGCAGCGCAACAGGGAGAGAGACCCAGTACTTC. It codes for CASSATGRETQYF.

Turning to this clone: Other DNA sequences within the sample encode an identical CDR3. The chain couples TRBV18 to TRBJ1-3; 7 bases fit TRBD1. The germline V gene encodes CDR1 KGHSH and CDR2 LQKENI. The V segment lost 3 bases and the J segment 0 bases; nucleotides outside the gene matches: 2. CDR3 length equals 15 residues. CDR3 region: CASSPDRTSGNTIYF. DNA for the CDR3: TGTGCCAGCTCACCGGACAGGACCTCTGGAAACACCATATATTTT.

By frequency in the sample, this clone is medium-sized. The J gene is TRBJ2-1, the V gene TRBV19, with 11 nucleotides matching TRBD2. Trimming cost V 3 bases and J 0 bases; bases outside gene matches: 4. Germline V gene sequence: CDR1 LNHDA, CDR2 SQIVND (reference sequence). The CDR3 is 17 amino acids. The CDR3 protein is CASSMGTSGSSYNEQFF. CDR3 in DNA: TGTGCCAGTAGTATGGGGACTAGCGGCAGCTCCTACAATGAGCAGTTCTTC. Complete variable domain (other parts from reference TRBV19 and TRBJ2-1): DGGITQSPKYLFRKEGQNVTLSCEQNLNHDAMYWYRQDPGQGLRLIYYSQIVNDFQKGDIAEGYSVSREKKESFPLTVTSAQKNPTAFYLCASSMGTSGSSYNEQFFGPGTRLTVL.

The V gene is TRBV9, the J gene TRBJ1-5, with TRBD1 identical over 10 bases. Germline CDR1 is SGDLS and CDR2 is YYNGEE. The V segment lost 0 bases and the J segment 10 bases; nucleotides outside the gene matches: 7. The CDR3 is made up of 15 amino acids. Here the CDR3 reads CASSVGTGGQGPQHF. For the CDR3, the DNA is TGTGCCAGCAGCGTAGGGACAGGGGGACAAGGACCCCAGCATTTT.